Given below is one T cell receptor (beta chain) in context. Antigen: not known. Trimming took 1 base from V and 6 from J, leaving 13 bases between them. Germline CDR1 is MNHEY and CDR2 is SMNVEV (reference sequence). This CDR3 spans 15 amino acids. The sample belongs to a study of cytomegalovirus exposure and HLA in healthy donors. General study points: An analysis that came later showed most CMV-associated TCR beta chains appearing HLA-restricted.

Amplification used 60 Vbeta primers and 13 Jbeta primers. Clones were sequenced by immunoSEQ multiplex PCR, and TCRdb holds only the in-frame ones, with some missing. Among 160,000 or so clones listed, less than 90% were seen once. The chain is built from TRBV27 and TRBJ2-1; a weak D match, TRBD2 (5 bases). This TCR was recovered from a man younger than 35 in good health and CMV-seronegative. Input material: PBMCs. The CDR3 protein is CASSLYASGINEQFF. CDR3 nucleotide sequence: TGTGCCAGCAGTTTATATGCCTCGGGGATCAATGAGCAGTTCTTC.